This TCR beta chain was captured by sequencing in a study of response to subunit inactivated influenza vaccine. Broader study findings: T cells newly recruited by each seasonal influenza vaccination are few, the authors suggested.

A remark on this clonotype: Its antigen is undetermined.

MiXCR, applied by TCRdb to the RT-PCR reads, yields one record per CDR3 protein. The sample includes 500,000 to 600,000 distinct CDR3 sequences, 15% to 20% of them seen just once. The CDR3 sequence is 14 residues long. V lost 0 bases, J lost 0 bases, and 7 bases lay in between. Germline CDR1 and CDR2: SGDLS and YYNGEE. The sequence came from a man aged 50-75 years who received an inactivated influenza vaccine. The chain joins TRBV9 to TRBJ2-7, with D hard to call. Specimen: CD4+ T cells sorted from PBMCs, collected around 2 years after vaccination. For the CDR3, the DNA is TGTGCCAGCAGCGTAGCCGACCGCTCCTACGAGCAGTACTTC. Protein product: CASSVADRSYEQYF.